The entry that follows covers one T cell receptor beta chain sequence. The sample belongs to a study of cytomegalovirus exposure and HLA in healthy donors. V lost 4 bases, J lost 5 bases, and 8 bases lay in between. CDR1 is SGHRS, CDR2 YFSETQ, per germline. This CDR3 has 12 residues. Researchers ran the PCR with 60 Vbeta and 13 Jbeta primers. Some clones are missing from TCRdb's copy, which holds only in-frame ones; the method was immunoSEQ multiplex PCR. This table has about 180,000 clones, around 82% appearing once. This chain connects TRBV5-1 to TRBJ2-3; the D gene is possibly TRBD1 (5 bases). Input material: PBMCs. The clonotype originates from a boy aged 2 to 10 in good health and CMV-seronegative. CDR3 loop: CASSDQGDTQYF. In nucleotides, the CDR3 is TGCGCCAGCAGCGACCAGGGAGATACGCAGTATTTT.